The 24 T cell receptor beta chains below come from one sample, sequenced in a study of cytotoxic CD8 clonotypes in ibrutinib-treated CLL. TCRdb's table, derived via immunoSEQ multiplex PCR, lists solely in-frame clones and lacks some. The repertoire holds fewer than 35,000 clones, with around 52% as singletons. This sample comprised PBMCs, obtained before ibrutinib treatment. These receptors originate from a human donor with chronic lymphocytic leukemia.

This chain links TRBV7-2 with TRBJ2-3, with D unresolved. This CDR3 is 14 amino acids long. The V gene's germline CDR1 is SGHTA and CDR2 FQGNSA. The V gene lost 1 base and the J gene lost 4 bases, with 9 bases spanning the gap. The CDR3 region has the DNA TGTGCCAGCAGCTTAGTGGGTTTTGCAGATACGCAGTATTTT. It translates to CASSLVGFADTQYF.

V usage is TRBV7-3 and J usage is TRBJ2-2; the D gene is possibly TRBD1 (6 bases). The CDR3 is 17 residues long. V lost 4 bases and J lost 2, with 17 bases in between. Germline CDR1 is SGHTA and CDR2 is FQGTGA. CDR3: CASSSTGLGINTGELFF. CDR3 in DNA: TGTGCCAGCAGCTCAACAGGGCTAGGTATTAACACCGGGGAGCTGTTTTTT.

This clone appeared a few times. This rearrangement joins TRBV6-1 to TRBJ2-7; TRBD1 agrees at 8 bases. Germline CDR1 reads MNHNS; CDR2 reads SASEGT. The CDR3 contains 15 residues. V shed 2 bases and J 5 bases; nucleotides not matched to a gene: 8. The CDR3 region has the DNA TGTGCCAGCAGTGAAATTACCCAGGGGGCCCACGAGCAGTACTTC. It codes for CASSEITQGAHEQYF.

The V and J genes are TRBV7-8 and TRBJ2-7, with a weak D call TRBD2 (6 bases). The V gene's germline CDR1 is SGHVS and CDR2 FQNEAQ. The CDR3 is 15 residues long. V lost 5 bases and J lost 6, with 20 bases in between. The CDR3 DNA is TGTGCCAGCAGCCCGCGGGGTGAGTCGGTGGGCGAGCAGTACTTC. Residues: CASSPRGESVGEQYF.

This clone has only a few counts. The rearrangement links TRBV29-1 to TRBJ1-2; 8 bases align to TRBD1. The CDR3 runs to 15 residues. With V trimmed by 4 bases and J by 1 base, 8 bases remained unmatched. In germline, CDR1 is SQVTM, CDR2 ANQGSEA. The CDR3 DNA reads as TGCAGCGTTGTGACAGGGGACCCGATTAACTATGGCTACACCTTC. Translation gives CSVVTGDPINYGYTF.

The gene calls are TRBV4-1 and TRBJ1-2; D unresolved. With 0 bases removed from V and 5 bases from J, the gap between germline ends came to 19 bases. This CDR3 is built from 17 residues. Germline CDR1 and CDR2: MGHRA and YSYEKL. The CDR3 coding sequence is TGCGCCAGCAGCCAAGATGAGTGGAGGGCCAACTATTATGGCTACACCTTC. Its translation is CASSQDEWRANYYGYTF.

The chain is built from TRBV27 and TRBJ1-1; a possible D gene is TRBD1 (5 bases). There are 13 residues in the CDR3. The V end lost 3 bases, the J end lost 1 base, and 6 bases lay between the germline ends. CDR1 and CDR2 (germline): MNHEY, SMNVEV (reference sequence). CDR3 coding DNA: TGTGCCAGCAGTTTGGACACGAACACTGAAGCTTTCTTT. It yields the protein CASSLDTNTEAFF.

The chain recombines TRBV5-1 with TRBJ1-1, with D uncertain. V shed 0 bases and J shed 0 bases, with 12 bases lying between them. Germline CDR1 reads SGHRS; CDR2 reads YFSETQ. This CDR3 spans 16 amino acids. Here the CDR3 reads CASSLVPGTLNTEAFF. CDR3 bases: TGCGCCAGCAGCTTGGTTCCCGGCACACTGAACACTGAAGCTTTCTTT.

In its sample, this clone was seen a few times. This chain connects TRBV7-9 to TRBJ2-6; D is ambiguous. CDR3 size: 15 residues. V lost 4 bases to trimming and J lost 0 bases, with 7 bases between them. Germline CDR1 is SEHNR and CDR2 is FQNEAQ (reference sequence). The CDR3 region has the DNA TGTGCCAGCAGCTCCAGCAGCTCTGGGGCCAACGTCCTGACTTTC. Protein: CASSSSSSGANVLTF.

CDR3 coding DNA: TGTGCTAGTGGTTGGGGCAATCAGCCCCAGCATTTT. Encoded protein: CASGWGNQPQHF. The chain recombines TRBV12-5 with TRBJ1-5; no clear D gene. The V and J ends lost 4 bases and 2 bases respectively, with 3 bases between them. The CDR3 totals 12 residues. Germline CDR1 and CDR2: LGHNT and FRNRAP.

This CDR3 is CASSQTRTGTYEQYF. The CDR3 bases are TGCGCCAGCAGCCAAACGCGGACAGGTACCTACGAGCAGTACTTC. This chain uses TRBV4-1 with TRBJ2-7; TRBD1 aligns across 7 bases. CDR1 MGHRA and CDR2 YSYEKL come from the germline V gene. The CDR3 is 15 residues long. V was pared by 2 bases and J by 2 bases, with 6 bases of the junction left unmatched.

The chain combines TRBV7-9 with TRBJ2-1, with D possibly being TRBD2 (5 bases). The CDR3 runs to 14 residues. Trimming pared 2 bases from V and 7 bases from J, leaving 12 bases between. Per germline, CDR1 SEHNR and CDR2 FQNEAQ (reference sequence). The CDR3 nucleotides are TGTGCCAGCAGCTTATCCCCTAGCCTAAATGAGCAGTTCTTC. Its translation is CASSLSPSLNEQFF.

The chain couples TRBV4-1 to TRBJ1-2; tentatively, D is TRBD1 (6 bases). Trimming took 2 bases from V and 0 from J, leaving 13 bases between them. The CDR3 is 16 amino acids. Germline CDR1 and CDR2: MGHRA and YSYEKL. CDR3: CASSQYTGLSNYGYTF. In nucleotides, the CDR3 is TGCGCCAGCAGCCAATACACAGGGCTGTCTAACTATGGCTACACCTTC.

The CDR3 nucleotides are TGTGCCAGCAGCTTAGGCTTGGGGGGACAGCAGACCGGGGAGCTGTTTTTT. It encodes CASSLGLGGQQTGELFF. The rearrangement uses TRBV7-6 and TRBJ2-2; possible D gene TRBD1, 7 bases. The germline gives CDR1 SGHVS, CDR2 FNYEAQ. Trimming pared 1 base from V and 5 bases from J, leaving 17 bases between. This CDR3 has 17 amino acids.

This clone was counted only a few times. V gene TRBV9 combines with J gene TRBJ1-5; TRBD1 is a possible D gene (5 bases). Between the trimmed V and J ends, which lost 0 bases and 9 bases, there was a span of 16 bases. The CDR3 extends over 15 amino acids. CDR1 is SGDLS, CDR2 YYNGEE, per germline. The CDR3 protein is CASSVGGRGNGPQHF. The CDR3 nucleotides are TGTGCCAGCAGCGTAGGGGGACGGGGGAATGGGCCCCAGCATTTT.

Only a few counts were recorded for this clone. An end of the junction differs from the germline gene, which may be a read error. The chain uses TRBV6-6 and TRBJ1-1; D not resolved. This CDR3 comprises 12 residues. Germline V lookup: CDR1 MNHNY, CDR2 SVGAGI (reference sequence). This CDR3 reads CASSYSPTQAFF. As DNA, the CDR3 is TGTGCCAGCAGTTACTCCCCCACTCAAGCTTTCTTT.

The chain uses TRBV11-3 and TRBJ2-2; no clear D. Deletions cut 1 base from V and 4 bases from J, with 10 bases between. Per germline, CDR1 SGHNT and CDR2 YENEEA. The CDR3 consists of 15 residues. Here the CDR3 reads CASSLVWQLTGELFF. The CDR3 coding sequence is TGTGCCAGCAGCTTAGTATGGCAGCTCACCGGGGAGCTGTTTTTT.

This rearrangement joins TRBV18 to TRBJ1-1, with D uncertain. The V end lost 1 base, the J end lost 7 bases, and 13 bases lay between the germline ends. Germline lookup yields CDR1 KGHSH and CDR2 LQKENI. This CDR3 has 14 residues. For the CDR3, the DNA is TGTGCCAGCTCACCACAGGGCGAGCGCGGTGAAGCTTTCTTT. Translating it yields CASSPQGERGEAFF.

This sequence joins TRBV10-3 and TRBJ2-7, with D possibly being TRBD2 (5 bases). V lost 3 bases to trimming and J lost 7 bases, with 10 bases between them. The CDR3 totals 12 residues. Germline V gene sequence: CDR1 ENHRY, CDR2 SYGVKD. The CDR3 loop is CAISDSSWEQYF. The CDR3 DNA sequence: TGTGCCATCAGTGATTCTAGCTGGGAGCAGTACTTC.

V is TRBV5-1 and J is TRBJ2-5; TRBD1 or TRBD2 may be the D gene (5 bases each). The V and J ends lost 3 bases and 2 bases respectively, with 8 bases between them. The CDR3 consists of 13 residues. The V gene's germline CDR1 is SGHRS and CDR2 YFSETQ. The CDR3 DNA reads TGCGCCAGCAGCTCGGGACGGCAAGAGACCCAGTACTTC. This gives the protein CASSSGRQETQYF.

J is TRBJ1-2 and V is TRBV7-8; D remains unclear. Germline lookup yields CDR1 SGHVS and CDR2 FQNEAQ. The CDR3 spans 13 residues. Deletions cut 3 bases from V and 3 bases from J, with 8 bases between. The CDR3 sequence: CASSLHGYYGYTF. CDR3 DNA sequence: TGTGCCAGCAGCTTGCACGGATACTATGGCTACACCTTC.

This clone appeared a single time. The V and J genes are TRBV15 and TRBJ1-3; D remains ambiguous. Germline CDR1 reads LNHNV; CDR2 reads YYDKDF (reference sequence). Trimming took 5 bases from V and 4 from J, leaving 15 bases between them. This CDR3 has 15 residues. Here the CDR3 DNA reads TGTGCCACCAGCGGTTCCGCGGCAGAGGGAAACACCATATATTTT. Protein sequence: CATSGSAAEGNTIYF.

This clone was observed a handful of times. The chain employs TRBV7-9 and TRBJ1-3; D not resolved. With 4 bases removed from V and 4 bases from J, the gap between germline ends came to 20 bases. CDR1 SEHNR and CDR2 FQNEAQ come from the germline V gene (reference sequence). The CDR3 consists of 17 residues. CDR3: CASSSPLDLNPGNTIYF. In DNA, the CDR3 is TGTGCCAGCAGCTCCCCCTTGGACTTAAACCCCGGAAACACCATATATTTT. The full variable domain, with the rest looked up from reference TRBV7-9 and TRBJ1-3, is DTGVSQNPRHKITKRGQNVTFRCDPISEHNRLYWYRQTLGQGPEFLTYFQNEAQLEKSRLLSDRFSAERPKGSFSTLEIQRTEQGDSAMYLCASSSPLDLNPGNTIYFGEGSWLTVV.

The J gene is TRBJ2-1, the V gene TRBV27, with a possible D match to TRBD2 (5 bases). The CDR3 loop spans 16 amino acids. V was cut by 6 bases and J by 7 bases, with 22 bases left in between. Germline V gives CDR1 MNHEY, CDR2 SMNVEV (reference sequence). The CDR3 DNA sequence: TGTGCCAGCAGCGCCGGGGTTTGGAACCCCCTAAATGAGCAGTTCTTC. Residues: CASSAGVWNPLNEQFF.